The 32 T cell receptor beta chains below were found in one sample sequenced in a study of Ad26.COV2.S vaccination and SARS-CoV-2 variants. Generated by immunoSEQ multiplex PCR, the TCRdb table keeps only in-frame clones and is missing some. The sample records about 350,000 clones, roughly nine tenths being singletons. Sequencing was performed on peripheral blood, taken after recovery from COVID-19. These receptors came from a human donor who had recovered from COVID-19.

This clone was counted a few times. V is TRBV2 and J is TRBJ2-5; D ambiguous. This CDR3 spans 12 amino acids. V was shortened by 4 bases and J by 2 bases, with 5 bases between the two germline ends. Germline-derived CDR1 and CDR2 are SNHLY and FYNNEI. CDR3 nucleotide sequence: TGTGCCAGCAGTGTAGTTCAAGAGACCCAGTACTTC. It encodes CASSVVQETQYF.

This chain links TRBV4-1 with TRBJ2-7; D assignment may be TRBD1 or TRBD2 (5 bases each). CDR3 length: 16 residues. Between the trimmed V and J ends, which lost 3 bases and 0 bases, there was a span of 15 bases. Per germline, CDR1 MGHRA and CDR2 YSYEKL. The DNA for the CDR3 is TGCGCCAGCAGCCAGGGAACCGGGACCGGCTCCTACGAGCAGTACTTC. Translated, it gives CASSQGTGTGSYEQYF.

This chain uses TRBV19 with TRBJ1-5; the D gene is possibly TRBD1 (5 bases). Trimming stripped 2 bases from V and 6 bases from J, with 11 bases between. The CDR3 is 14 residues long. Looked up from germline, CDR1 is LNHDA and CDR2 is SQIVND (reference sequence). The CDR3 spells CASSIRSGTQPQHF. The CDR3 DNA reads as TGTGCCAGTAGTATACGCTCAGGGACTCAGCCCCAGCATTTT.

The chain is built from TRBV7-2 and TRBJ1-5; D perhaps matches TRBD1 (5 bases). Germline V gives CDR1 SGHTA, CDR2 FQGNSA. This CDR3 spans 15 amino acids. V was cut by 5 bases and J by 2 bases, with 13 bases left in between. For the CDR3, the DNA is TGTGCCAGCAGCGAAGTCGGGGGTGGCAATCAGCCCCAGCATTTT. The encoded protein is CASSEVGGGNQPQHF.

The chain is built from TRBV7-9 and TRBJ1-4; no reliable D call. The V end lost 1 base, the J end lost 3 bases, and 9 bases lay between the germline ends. This CDR3 is 15 amino acids long. Germline V CDR1 and CDR2: SEHNR, FQNEAQ (reference sequence). The CDR3 here is CASSLVGNSNEKLFF. DNA of the CDR3: TGTGCCAGCAGCTTAGTGGGTAACTCTAATGAAAAACTGTTTTTT.

The rearrangement joins TRBV27 to TRBJ1-1; maybe TRBD1 (5 bases). Germline CDR1 and CDR2: MNHEY and SMNVEV (reference sequence). The V gene lost 2 bases and the J gene lost 4 bases, with 14 bases spanning the gap. CDR3 length equals 15 residues. CDR3 in amino acids: CASSLAQVEGTEAFF. As DNA, the CDR3 is TGTGCCAGCAGTTTAGCACAGGTAGAAGGCACTGAAGCTTTCTTT.

J is TRBJ1-1 and V is TRBV2, with a possible D match to TRBD1 (5 bases). The V end lost 5 bases, the J end lost 0 bases, and 10 bases lay between the germline ends. The CDR3 is 14 residues long. Looked up from germline, CDR1 is SNHLY and CDR2 is FYNNEI. CDR3 bases: TGTGCCAGCAGTACAGACAGTATGAACACTGAAGCTTTCTTT. It is translated as CASSTDSMNTEAFF.

The rearrangement uses TRBV9 and TRBJ1-3; TRBD1 matches at 9 bases. This CDR3 is 19 amino acids long. CDR1 and CDR2 from the germline V gene are SGDLS and YYNGEE. The V and J ends lost 3 bases and 1 base, in that order; junction bases with no gene match: 14. This chain's CDR3 is CASSGQGGIKQTSGNTIYF. CDR3 in DNA: TGTGCCAGCAGCGGACAGGGGGGCATAAAGCAGACTTCTGGAAACACCATATATTTT.

The rearrangement uses TRBV6-6 and TRBJ1-5; D call uncertain. The CDR3 runs 13 residues. V lost 0 bases and J lost 5, with 5 bases in between. CDR1 MNHNY and CDR2 SVGAGI come from the germline V gene (reference sequence). The CDR3, as DNA: TGTGCCAGCAGTTACTCGCCAGATCAGCCCCAGCATTTT. The encoded protein is CASSYSPDQPQHF.

The chain employs TRBV28 and TRBJ1-4, with D possibly being TRBD1 (5 bases). The CDR3 runs to 15 residues. Trimming stripped 6 bases from V and 5 bases from J, with 16 bases between. CDR1 and CDR2 from the germline V gene are MDHEN and SYDVKM. The CDR3 bases are TGTGCCAGCAGGTCACCTCAGGGCGGGAATGAAAAACTGTTTTTT. This gives the protein CASRSPQGGNEKLFF. The full variable domain, with the rest looked up from reference TRBV28 and TRBJ1-4, is DVKVTQSSRYLVKRTGEKVFLECVQDMDHENMFWYRQDPGLGLRLIYFSYDVKMKEKGDIPEGYSVSREKKERFSLILESASTNQTSMYLCASRSPQGGNEKLFFGSGTQLSVL.

The chain couples TRBV29-1 to TRBJ2-3; 8 bases agree with TRBD2. The germline V gene has CDR1 SQVTM and CDR2 ANQGSEA. V trimming: 2 bases; J trimming: 11 bases; junction bases outside the gene matches: 9. The CDR3 runs 13 residues. The CDR3 protein is CSVETGGPGEQYF. CDR3 nucleotide sequence: TGCAGCGTTGAAACGGGGGGGCCGGGGGAGCAGTATTTT.

The chain carries TRBV7-9 and TRBJ1-1; possibly TRBD1 for D (5 bases). CDR1 is SEHNR and CDR2 is FQNEAQ in the germline V gene (reference sequence). The germline V and J ends were trimmed by 6 bases and 7 bases, with 15 bases remaining between them. The length of the CDR3 is 13 residues. CDR3 amino acids: CASRKQETHEAFF. CDR3 coding DNA: TGTGCCAGCAGAAAACAGGAAACCCATGAAGCTTTCTTT.

V gene TRBV6-5 combines with J gene TRBJ1-2; D not resolved. V shed 6 bases and J shed 2 bases, with 16 bases lying between them. The CDR3 length is 15 residues. Germline loops: CDR1 MNHEY, CDR2 SVGAGI. The CDR3 region has the DNA TGTGCCAGCAGACAAGGACCGGGCCCGAACTATGGCTACACCTTC. Its protein is CASRQGPGPNYGYTF.

J is TRBJ1-1 and V is TRBV19, with TRBD1 matching 8 bases. Germline V gene data show CDR1 as LNHDA and CDR2 as SQIVND (reference sequence). V was clipped by 5 bases and J by 1 base; unmatched bases: 9. The CDR3 spans 16 residues. The CDR3 sequence: CASSSLFGQGNTEAFF. The CDR3 nucleotides are TGTGCCAGTAGTTCTCTTTTTGGACAGGGGAACACTGAAGCTTTCTTT. Using reference TRBV19 and TRBJ1-1 for the parts outside the CDR3, the full variable domain is DGGITQSPKYLFRKEGQNVTLSCEQNLNHDAMYWYRQDPGQGLRLIYYSQIVNDFQKGDIAEGYSVSREKKESFPLTVTSAQKNPTAFYLCASSSLFGQGNTEAFFGQGTRLTVV.

The V call is TRBV9, the J call TRBJ1-2; 7 positions match TRBD1. The trim removed 3 bases at V and 8 bases at J, leaving 10 bases unmatched. Per germline, CDR1 SGDLS and CDR2 YYNGEE. The CDR3 loop spans 14 amino acids. For the CDR3, the DNA is TGTGCCAGCAGCGAGGGGGACAGCCGTTCGGGCTACACCTTC. This gives the protein CASSEGDSRSGYTF.

The CDR3 loop is CASSQDEGWNTGELFF. For the CDR3, the DNA is TGCGCCAGCAGCCAAGATGAGGGTTGGAACACCGGGGAGCTGTTTTTT. The V and J genes are TRBV4-1 and TRBJ2-2, with TRBD2 as a possible D gene (5 bases). V was pared by 0 bases and J by 1 base, with 9 bases between. Germline V lookup: CDR1 MGHRA, CDR2 YSYEKL. This CDR3 is 16 amino acids long.

J is TRBJ2-4 and V is TRBV7-9; D gene uncertain. CDR1 and CDR2 (germline): SEHNR, FQNEAQ (reference sequence). The V end was cut by 6 bases, the J end by 8 bases, with 14 bases between. The CDR3 totals 13 residues. The CDR3 reads CASSPVGFDIQYF. The CDR3, as DNA: TGTGCCAGCAGTCCCGTAGGGTTTGACATTCAGTACTTC.

The rearrangement uses TRBV27 and TRBJ1-1; D not resolved. V was shortened by 3 bases and J by 2 bases, with 25 bases between the two germline ends. The germline V gene has CDR1 MNHEY and CDR2 SMNVEV (reference sequence). The CDR3 spans 19 residues. CDR3 protein: CASSFAGPPGRRRNTEAFF. As DNA, the CDR3 is TGTGCCAGCAGTTTTGCGGGCCCACCGGGCAGGCGCAGAAACACTGAAGCTTTCTTT.

V gene TRBV9 combines with J gene TRBJ1-2; TRBD1 matches at 10 bases. CDR3 length equals 17 residues. The V and J ends lost 2 bases and 0 bases, in that order; junction bases with no gene match: 7. The germline CDR1 and CDR2 sequences are SGDLS and YYNGEE. The CDR3 loop is CASSVGTGEIPNYGYTF. Here the CDR3 DNA reads TGTGCCAGCAGCGTGGGGACAGGGGAAATTCCTAACTATGGCTACACCTTC.

This clone was recorded only once. V gene TRBV7-9 combines with J gene TRBJ2-7; unclear D gene. Germline V CDR1 and CDR2: SEHNR, FQNEAQ (reference sequence). The CDR3 consists of 14 residues. The germline V and J ends were trimmed by 2 bases and 3 bases, with 11 bases remaining between them. CDR3 sequence reads: CASSLYVGDYEQYF. CDR3 bases: TGTGCCAGCAGCTTATACGTGGGCGACTACGAGCAGTACTTC.

The chain couples TRBV7-8 to TRBJ1-2, with D unclear. CDR3 size: 14 residues. Trimming took off 0 bases at V and 4 bases at J, with 9 bases between the two ends. Germline loops: CDR1 SGHVS, CDR2 FQNEAQ. The CDR3 spells CASSLASDPYGYTF. The CDR3 coding sequence is TGTGCCAGCAGCTTAGCGTCGGATCCCTATGGCTACACCTTC.

This clone has a handful of counts. The chain combines TRBV7-9 with TRBJ2-1; D possibly corresponds to TRBD1 (6 bases). CDR1 and CDR2 from the germline V gene are SEHNR and FQNEAQ (reference sequence). The V end lost 3 bases, the J end lost 2 bases, and 11 bases lay between the germline ends. The length of the CDR3 is 15 residues. The CDR3 spells CASSLDRRPYNEQFF. In DNA form, the CDR3 reads TGTGCCAGCAGCTTGGACAGAAGACCCTACAATGAGCAGTTCTTC.

V is TRBV5-6 and J is TRBJ1-1, with 10 positions matching TRBD1. The trim removed 3 bases at V and 3 bases at J, leaving 11 bases unmatched. Germline CDR1 and CDR2: SGHDT and YYEEEE. CDR3 length: 17 residues. For the CDR3, the DNA is TGTGCCAGCAGCTACCGGGACAGGGGACATGTAGACACTGAAGCTTTCTTT. The encoded protein is CASSYRDRGHVDTEAFF.

In its sample, this clone was seen once. The chain is built from TRBV6-2 or TRBV6-3 and TRBJ1-2, with no clear D. The length of the CDR3 is 13 residues. V was trimmed by 2 bases and J by 0 bases, leaving 4 bases between them. CDR1 is MNHEY, CDR2 SVGEGT, per germline. The CDR3 DNA sequence: TGTGCCAGCAGTTACAGGGCTAACTATGGCTACACCTTC. This codes for CASSYRANYGYTF.

V usage is TRBV5-6 and J usage is TRBJ1-2, with 8 bases matching TRBD1. Germline-derived CDR1 and CDR2 are SGHDT and YYEEEE. The CDR3 is made up of 14 amino acids. V lost 4 bases, J lost 2 bases, and 4 bases stayed unmatched. DNA for the CDR3: TGTGCCAGCAGCACGGACAGGGCAAACTATGGCTACACCTTC. It yields the protein CASSTDRANYGYTF.

This chain links TRBV28 with TRBJ1-3; possibly TRBD1 for D (5 bases). This CDR3 contains 15 residues. Trimming shortened V by 2 bases and J by 0 bases, and 8 bases separated the two germline ends. Germline V gene data show CDR1 as MDHEN and CDR2 as SYDVKM. The CDR3 region is CASSLGALSGNTIYF. In nucleotides, the CDR3 is TGTGCCAGCAGTTTAGGGGCCCTCTCTGGAAACACCATATATTTT.

This rearrangement joins TRBV6-2 or TRBV6-3 to TRBJ1-2, with D maybe TRBD1 (5 bases). Trimming shortened V by 0 bases and J by 13 bases, and 12 bases separated the two germline ends. The germline V gene encodes CDR1 MNHEY and CDR2 SVGEGT. This CDR3 spans 12 amino acids. The CDR3 coding sequence is TGTGCCAGCAGTTACTCAGGGACCTCCTCCACCTTC. It translates to CASSYSGTSSTF.

This sequence joins TRBV10-3 and TRBJ2-3; perhaps TRBD2 as D (5 bases). CDR1 is ENHRY and CDR2 is SYGVKD in the germline V gene. The CDR3 is made up of 14 amino acids. Trimming removed 8 bases at V and 0 bases at J, with 12 bases between. The CDR3 spells CAIGWESSTDTQYF. The CDR3 region has the DNA TGTGCCATCGGATGGGAGTCAAGCACAGATACGCAGTATTTT.

The genes are TRBV5-6 and TRBJ2-3; 7 bases are shared with TRBD1. Germline loops: CDR1 SGHDT, CDR2 YYEEEE. CDR3 length: 16 residues. Trimming cost V 3 bases and J 5 bases; bases outside gene matches: 12. For the CDR3, the DNA is TGTGCCAGCAGCTACGACTTGGACAGGTTCAAAGATACGCAGTATTTT. This codes for CASSYDLDRFKDTQYF.

This clone was observed a single time. The rearrangement links TRBV9 to TRBJ2-1, with TRBD1 matching 7 bases. J gave up 3 bases and V 4 bases, and 7 bases lay outside the gene matches. The CDR3 contains 15 residues. CDR1 is SGDLS and CDR2 is YYNGEE in the germline V gene. Here the CDR3 reads CASSPRQGSYNEQFF. The CDR3 coding sequence is TGTGCCAGCAGCCCCCGACAGGGAAGCTACAATGAGCAGTTCTTC.

This chain links TRBV5-1 with TRBJ2-7, with TRBD1 matching over 8 bases. Germline V lookup: CDR1 SGHRS, CDR2 YFSETQ. The CDR3 sequence is 13 residues long. V lost 4 bases to trimming and J lost 6 bases; unmatched junction nucleotides: 6. For the CDR3, the DNA is TGCGCCAGCAGCATCGGGACAGGAGGCGAGCAGTACTTC. Translating it yields CASSIGTGGEQYF.

The chain uses TRBV24-1 and TRBJ2-3, with TRBD1 identical over 8 bases. Germline V gene sequence: CDR1 KGHDR, CDR2 SFDVKD. V shed 5 bases, J shed 11 bases, and the junction held 5 bases outside the gene matches. CDR3 size: 12 residues. The DNA for the CDR3 is TGTGCCACCAGTGGGACAGGGCTCAGGCAGTATTTT. Translated: CATSGTGLRQYF.